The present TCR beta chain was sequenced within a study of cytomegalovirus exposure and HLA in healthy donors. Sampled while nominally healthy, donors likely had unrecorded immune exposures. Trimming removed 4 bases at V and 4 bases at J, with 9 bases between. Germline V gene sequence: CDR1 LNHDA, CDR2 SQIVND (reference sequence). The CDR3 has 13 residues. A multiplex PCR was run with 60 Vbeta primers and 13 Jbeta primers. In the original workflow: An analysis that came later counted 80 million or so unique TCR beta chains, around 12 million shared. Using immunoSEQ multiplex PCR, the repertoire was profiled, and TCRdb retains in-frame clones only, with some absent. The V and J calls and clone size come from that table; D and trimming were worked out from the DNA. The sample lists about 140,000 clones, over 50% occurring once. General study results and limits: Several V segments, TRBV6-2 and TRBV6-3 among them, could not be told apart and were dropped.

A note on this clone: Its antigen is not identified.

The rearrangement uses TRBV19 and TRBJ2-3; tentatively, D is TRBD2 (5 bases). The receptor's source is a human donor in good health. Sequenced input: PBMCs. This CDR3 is CASSTTRSDTQYF. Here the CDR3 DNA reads TGTGCCAGTAGTACCACTAGATCAGATACGCAGTATTTT.